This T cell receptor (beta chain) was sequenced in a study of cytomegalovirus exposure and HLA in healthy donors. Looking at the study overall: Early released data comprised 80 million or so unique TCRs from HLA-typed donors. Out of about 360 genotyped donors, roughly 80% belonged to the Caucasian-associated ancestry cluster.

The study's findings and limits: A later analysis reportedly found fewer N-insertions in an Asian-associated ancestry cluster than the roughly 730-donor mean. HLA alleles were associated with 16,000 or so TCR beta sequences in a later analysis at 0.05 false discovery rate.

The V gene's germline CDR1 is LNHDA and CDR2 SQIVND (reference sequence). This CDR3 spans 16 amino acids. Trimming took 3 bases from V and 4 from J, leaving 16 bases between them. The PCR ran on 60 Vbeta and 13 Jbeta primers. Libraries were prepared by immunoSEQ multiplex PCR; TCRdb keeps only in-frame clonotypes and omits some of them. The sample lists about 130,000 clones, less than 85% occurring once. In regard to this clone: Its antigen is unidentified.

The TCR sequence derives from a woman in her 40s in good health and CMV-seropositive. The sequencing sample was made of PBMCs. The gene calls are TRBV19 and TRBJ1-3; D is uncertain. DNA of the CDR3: TGTGCCAGTAGTATGGACTACATACAAAGCGGAAACACCATATATTTT. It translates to CASSMDYIQSGNTIYF. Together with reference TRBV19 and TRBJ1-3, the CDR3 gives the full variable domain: DGGITQSPKYLFRKEGQNVTLSCEQNLNHDAMYWYRQDPGQGLRLIYYSQIVNDFQKGDIAEGYSVSREKKESFPLTVTSAQKNPTAFYLCASSMDYIQSGNTIYFGEGSWLTVV.